This T cell receptor (beta chain) was sequenced for a study of somatic mutations in cytotoxic T cells in rheumatoid arthritis. Authors' processing steps: Some patient CD8+ clones were larger than 1%, and these rarely matched published virus-specific TCRB sequences. Sequencing was performed with immunoSEQ multiplex PCR; in TCRdb, only in-frame clones are kept and a portion is missing. Clonal size and the V and J genes are those of that table, whereas D and trimming came from the DNA. The data contain 3,500 to 5,000 clones, about 89% of them singletons. Study outcomes and limitations: For rheumatoid arthritis patients, CD8+ clonality increased with age, whereas it did not in healthy controls.

In the case of this clone: Its antigen remains unidentified.

The sequenced sample consisted of CD8+ T cells sorted from blood. This receptor was identified in a woman aged 70-85 years with rheumatoid arthritis.

As DNA, the CDR3 is TGTGCCAGCAGCTTAGTTCCCGCGTTTTTGGAGACCCAGTACTTC. It encodes CASSLVPAFLETQYF. This chain uses TRBV7-9 with TRBJ2-5; no reliable D call. Germline V CDR1 and CDR2: SEHNR, FQNEAQ (reference sequence). V shed 1 base and J shed 5 bases, with 14 bases lying between them. This CDR3 contains 15 residues. The variable domain in full, with the rest retrieved from reference TRBV7-9 and TRBJ2-5, is DTGVSQNPRHKITKRGQNVTFRCDPISEHNRLYWYRQTLGQGPEFLTYFQNEAQLEKSRLLSDRFSAERPKGSFSTLEIQRTEQGDSAMYLCASSLVPAFLETQYFGPGTRLLVL.